This TCR beta chain was sequenced during a study of T cells in Graves' hyperthyroidism and ophthalmopathy. Study observations and caveats: The blood repertoire included most of the expanded thyroid clonotypes above 0.001. The model made its ophthalmopathy prediction, and onset followed a median about 6.8 months later.

The CDR3 is 14 residues long. The V gene lost 5 bases and the J gene lost 5 bases, with 15 bases spanning the gap. The PBMCs had their origin in roughly 9.8 ml of fresh peripheral blood. To note about this clonotype: Its antigen is unknown.

Amplification targeted TCR beta CDR3 regions from RNA transcripts. The primer set for the first-round RT-PCR of the TCR CDR3 was HTBI. TCRdb re-derived calls from the multiplex PCR reads in MiXCR, one entry per CDR3 protein. The sample has 340,000 or so distinct CDR3 sequences; over 15% are singletons. The sequence came from a man in his thirties or forties with Graves' hyperthyroidism. The sequenced material came from blood. The chain is built from TRBV12-3 or TRBV12-4 and TRBJ1-2; possible D gene TRBD1, 5 bases. The CDR3 sequence is CASSPGSSFYGYTF. CDR3 nucleotides: TGTGCCAGCAGTCCAGGGTCAAGCTTTTATGGCTACACCTTC.